Listed below are T cell receptor beta chains from one sample, sequenced in a study of shared clonotypes between healthy human individuals. The assay was immunoSEQ multiplex PCR, and TCRdb's table has in-frame clones only and misses some. Of more than 550,000 clones listed, roughly nine tenths are singletons. The material sequenced was naive CD8+ T cells sorted from blood. The receptors derive from a man aged 25-45 years in good health. Both conserved end residues are part of each CDR3. D genes are given only for firm matches. Part of the rows lack a size; the others show once, few, many or a class for expanded clones.

- 16 TRBJ2-5 - TRBV11-2 TGTGCCAGCAGCTTATTTTCTGGCGGTGGGGGAGAGACCCAGTACTTC CASSLFSGGGGETQYF
- 9 TRBJ2-7 few TRBV30 TGTGCCTGTCCGGACGAGCAGTACTTC CACPDEQYF
- 12 TRBJ1-2 - TRBV7-8 TGTGCCAGCAGCTTAACGGGGGGTGGCTACACCTTC CASSLTGGGYTF
TRBD2 14 TRBJ2-1 - TRBV28 TGTGCCAGCAGCCCCTGGAGTAGCGGGAATGAGCAGTTCTTC CASSPWSSGNEQFF
- 17 TRBJ1-3 - TRBV9 TGTGCCAGCAGCGTAGACCCGGGAGGGCTCTCTGGAAACACCATATATTTT CASSVDPGGLSGNTIYF
TRBD2 16 TRBJ2-3 - TRBV5-1 TGCGCCAGCAGCTTGGTACTAGCGGAAAACACAGATACGCAGTATTTT CASSLVLAENTDTQYF
- 14 TRBJ1-3 once TRBV4-3 TGCGCCAGCAGCCAAGGGGCCTCTGGAAAAAGGGCATATTTT CASSQGASGKRAYF
- 14 TRBJ2-3 - TRBV27 TGTGCCAGCTTTGGGCAGGGAGGAAGAGATACGCAGTATTTT CASFGQGGRDTQYF
TRBD2 16 TRBJ2-3 - TRBV5-6 TGTGCCAGCAGCTTCGGGACTAGCGGGACCACAGATACGCAGTATTTT CASSFGTSGTTDTQYF
- 14 TRBJ2-1 - TRBV10-2 TGCGCCAGCAGTGAGTCTATTAGCGTAGATGAGCAGTTCTTC CASSESISVDEQFF
- 14 TRBJ2-1 - TRBV29-1 TGCAGCGTTGAAACTGCAGGGCTGAGTATTGAGCAGTTCTTC CSVETAGLSIEQFF
TRBD1 14 TRBJ2-7 once TRBV14 TGTGCCAGCAGCCAGACAGGGGCTGGATACGAGCAGTACTTC CASSQTGAGYEQYF
- 19 TRBJ1-5 - TRBV5-6 TGTGCCTCCCCCCCCTCAAATTATGAGACAGGTCCAACCAATCAGCCCCAGCATTTT CASPPSNYETGPTNQPQHF
TRBD2 16 TRBJ2-2 - TRBV29-1 TGCAGCGTTGATGGTGTGGCGGGAGTCCCCACCGGGGAGCTGTTTTTT CSVDGVAGVPTGELFF
- 13 TRBJ1-1 - TRBV7-6 TGTGCCAGCCAAACAGGGCCGAACACTGAAGCTTTCTTT CASQTGPNTEAFF
TRBD2 15 TRBJ2-1 - TRBV27 TGTGCCAGCAGTTTAGGGACTAGCGGGAAAAATGAGCAGTTCTTC CASSLGTSGKNEQFF
TRBD2 16 TRBJ2-1 - TRBV6-4 TGTGCCAGCAGTGACTACCGGACTAGCTTTTCCAATGAGCAGTTCTTC CASSDYRTSFSNEQFF
TRBD2 15 TRBJ2-3 once TRBV2 TGTGCCAGCAGTTCTACTAGCGGGAGGACAGATACGCAGTATTTT CASSSTSGRTDTQYF
- 12 TRBJ2-3 - TRBV6-1 TGTGCCAGCAGTGAAGGCCCAGATACGCAGTATTTT CASSEGPDTQYF
- 15 TRBJ2-1 - TRBV27 TGTGCCAGCAGTTACATCGGGACCCGCATGAATGAGCAGTTCTTC CASSYIGTRMNEQFF
- 13 TRBJ2-5 - TRBV7-9 TGTGCCAGCAGGGAGACTAGTTGGGAGACCCAGTACTTC CASRETSWETQYF
TRBD2 20 TRBJ2-3 - TRBV7-6 TGTGCCAGCAGCTTAGGCTCAGGACTAGCGGGGGGACTCCTTACAGATACGCAGTATTTT CASSLGSGLAGGLLTDTQYF